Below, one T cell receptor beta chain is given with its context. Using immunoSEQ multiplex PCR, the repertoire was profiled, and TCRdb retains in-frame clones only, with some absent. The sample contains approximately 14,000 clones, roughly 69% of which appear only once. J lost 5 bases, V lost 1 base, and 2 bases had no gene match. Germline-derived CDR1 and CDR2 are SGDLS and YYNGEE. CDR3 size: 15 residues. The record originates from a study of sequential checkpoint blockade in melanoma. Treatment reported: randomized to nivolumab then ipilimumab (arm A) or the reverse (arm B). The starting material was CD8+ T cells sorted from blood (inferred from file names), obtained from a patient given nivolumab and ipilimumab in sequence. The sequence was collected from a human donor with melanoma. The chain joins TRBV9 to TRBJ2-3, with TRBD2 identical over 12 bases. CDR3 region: CASSVWGLAGDTQYF. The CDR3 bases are TGTGCCAGCAGCGTATGGGGACTAGCGGGAGATACGCAGTATTTT. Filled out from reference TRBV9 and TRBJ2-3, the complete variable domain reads DSGVTQTPKHLITATGQRVTLRCSPRSGDLSVYWYQQSLDQGLQFLIQYYNGEERAKGNILERFSAQQFPDLHSELNLSSLELGDSALYFCASSVWGLAGDTQYFGPGTRLTVL.